This TCR beta chain derives from a study of cytomegalovirus exposure and HLA in healthy donors. Losses at the gene ends were 1 base for V and 3 bases for J; bases not matched to a gene: 4. This CDR3 is built from 16 residues. Germline lookup yields CDR1 SGHNT and CDR2 YENEEA. Amplification used 60 Vbeta primers and 13 Jbeta primers. This table comes from immunoSEQ multiplex PCR, and its TCRdb copy is limited to in-frame clones, with some not included. The data contain 120,000 or so clones, roughly 75% of them singletons. Sequencing was carried out using PBMCs. V is TRBV11-3 and J is TRBJ2-2; 8 nucleotides align to TRBD1. The sequence was obtained from a man in his thirties or forties in good health and CMV-seropositive. CDR3 region: CASSLAPTGDTGELFF. For the CDR3, the DNA is TGTGCCAGCAGCTTAGCCCCGACAGGGGACACCGGGGAGCTGTTTTTT.